The 11 T cell receptor beta chains below come from one sample, sequenced in a study of T cells after yellow fever vaccination. TCRdb re-analysed the 5' RACE reads in MiXCR, keeping a single row per CDR3 protein. The data contain tens of thousands of distinct CDR3 sequences, roughly 7.5% of them seen just once; the ten biggest clones take up 28%. This sample comprised CD8+ T cells sorted from PBMCs, obtained roughly 15 days after the first yellow fever vaccination. These receptors all stem from a man younger than 35 who received the YFV17D yellow fever vaccine.

This clonotype was observed at least ten times. The gene calls are TRBV7-9 and TRBJ2-3; TRBD1 matches 8 bases. J gave up 3 bases and V 5 bases, and 7 bases lay outside the gene matches. Germline loops: CDR1 SEHNR, CDR2 FQNEAQ (reference sequence). This CDR3 has 15 residues. The DNA for the CDR3 is TGTGCCAGCAGCCGCAAGACAGGGGTTACAGATACGCAGTATTTT. Its protein product is CASSRKTGVTDTQYF. Filled out from reference TRBV7-9 and TRBJ2-3, the complete variable domain reads DTGVSQNPRHKITKRGQNVTFRCDPISEHNRLYWYRQTLGQGPEFLTYFQNEAQLEKSRLLSDRFSAERPKGSFSTLEIQRTEQGDSAMYLCASSRKTGVTDTQYFGPGTRLTVL.

This rearrangement joins TRBV7-9 to TRBJ2-1; D remains unclear. Per the germline V gene, CDR1 is SEHNR and CDR2 is FQNEAQ (reference sequence). The CDR3 totals 11 residues. The V end lost 0 bases, the J end lost 6 bases, and 0 bases lay between the germline ends. CDR3 nucleotides: TGTGCCAGCAGCTTAGCCAATGAGCAGTTCTTC. This translates into CASSLANEQFF. Supplemented by reference TRBV7-9 and TRBJ2-1, the full variable domain reads DTGVSQNPRHKITKRGQNVTFRCDPISEHNRLYWYRQTLGQGPEFLTYFQNEAQLEKSRLLSDRFSAERPKGSFSTLEIQRTEQGDSAMYLCASSLANEQFFGPGTRLTVL.

V and J are TRBV7-8 and TRBJ2-1; D is ambiguous. Per the germline V gene, CDR1 is SGHVS and CDR2 is FQNEAQ. This CDR3 is 13 amino acids long. V shed 5 bases and J shed 8 bases, with 13 bases lying between them. The CDR3 DNA reads as TGTGCCAGCAGCACGGGCCTCTCGGATGAGCAGTTCTTC. The encoded protein is CASSTGLSDEQFF.

The sample holds many counts of this clonotype. The CDR3 here is CASRQGGPLHF. The CDR3 nucleotides read TGTGCCAGCAGACAGGGTGGACCCCTCCACTTT. This sequence joins TRBV6-5 and TRBJ1-6, with D possibly TRBD1 on 6 matching bases. This CDR3 is built from 11 residues. V lost 6 bases and J lost 12, with 9 bases in between. CDR1 is MNHEY and CDR2 is SVGAGI in the germline V gene.

The table lists this clonotype with many counts. The V call is TRBV29-1, the J call TRBJ2-1, with TRBD1 identical over 8 bases. Germline assignment: CDR1 SQVTM and CDR2 ANQGSEA. J was trimmed by 10 bases and V by 4 bases; bases with no gene match: 15. The CDR3 consists of 15 residues. The CDR3 protein is CSVVDPGTGVGEQFF. The CDR3 DNA follows: TGCAGCGTTGTAGACCCCGGGACAGGCGTAGGGGAGCAGTTCTTC.

This clonotype was observed at least ten times. The chain couples TRBV7-9 to TRBJ2-5, with unresolved D. CDR1 is SEHNR and CDR2 is FQNEAQ in the germline V gene (reference sequence). V lost 1 base and J 3 bases, leaving 9 bases between the germline ends. The CDR3 extends over 14 amino acids. The CDR3 here is CASSLDSLKETQYF. CDR3 DNA: TGTGCCAGCAGCTTAGATAGTCTAAAAGAGACCCAGTACTTC.

This clonotype has a count of ten or more. V usage is TRBV4-1 and J usage is TRBJ1-1, with D uncertain. The germline CDR1 and CDR2 sequences are MGHRA and YSYEKL. V was cut by 0 bases and J by 1 base, with 9 bases left in between. This CDR3 contains 15 residues. The CDR3, as DNA: TGCGCCAGCAGCCAAGAATTTCCCGGGAACACTGAAGCTTTCTTT. Amino acids: CASSQEFPGNTEAFF.

As for this clonotype: It may be a read error: a sequence one base away is much more abundant. The chain employs TRBV6-5 and TRBJ2-1; a possible D gene is TRBD2 (5 bases). The CDR3 sequence is 16 residues long. Per the germline V gene, CDR1 is MNHEY and CDR2 is SVGAGI. CDR3 residues: CVSSYDGISPSNEQFF. The CDR3 region has the DNA TGTGTCAGCAGTTACGACGGGATCAGCCCTTCCAATGAGCAGTTCTTC.

This clonotype was recorded at least ten times. The chain combines TRBV10-3 with TRBJ2-3; TRBD2 aligns across 14 bases. The J segment lost 6 bases and the V segment lost 6 bases, leaving 14 bases of the junction unmatched. This CDR3 region has 18 residues. Germline loops: CDR1 ENHRY, CDR2 SYGVKD. CDR3 in amino acids: CAIRVGGLAGASKDTQYF. In DNA form, the CDR3 reads TGTGCCATCAGGGTTGGGGGACTAGCGGGGGCCTCTAAGGATACGCAGTATTTT.

This clonotype was seen repeatedly, ten times or more. The chain uses TRBV29-1 and TRBJ1-2; a weak D match, TRBD1 (5 bases). V shed 7 bases and J shed 0 bases, with 6 bases lying between them. The CDR3 runs 11 residues. CDR1 is SQVTM and CDR2 is ANQGSEA in the germline V gene. CDR3 residues: CSAQANYGYTF. In DNA, the CDR3 is TGCAGCGCACAGGCTAACTATGGCTACACCTTC.

This clonotype was observed a handful of times. The chain carries TRBV20-1 and TRBJ2-7; D is uncertain. Between the trimmed V and J ends, which lost 5 bases and 3 bases, there was a span of 11 bases. This CDR3 comprises 12 residues. Germline CDR1 is DFQATT and CDR2 is SNEGSKA (reference sequence). The chain's CDR3 is CSAPDVGYEQYV. As DNA, the CDR3 is TGCAGTGCTCCCGACGTGGGCTACGAGCAGTACGTC.